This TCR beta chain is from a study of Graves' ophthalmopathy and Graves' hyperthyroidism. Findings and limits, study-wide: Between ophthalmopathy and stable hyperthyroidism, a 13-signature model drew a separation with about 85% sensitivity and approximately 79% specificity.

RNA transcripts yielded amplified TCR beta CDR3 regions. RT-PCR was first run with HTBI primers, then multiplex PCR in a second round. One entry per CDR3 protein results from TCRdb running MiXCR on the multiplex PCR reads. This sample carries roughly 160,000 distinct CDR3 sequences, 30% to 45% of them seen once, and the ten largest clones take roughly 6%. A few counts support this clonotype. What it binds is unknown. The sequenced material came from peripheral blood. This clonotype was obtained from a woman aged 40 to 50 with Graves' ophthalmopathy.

The CDR3 DNA reads TGTGCCTGGGGCCTCGTAGCGGGAGGCTACACCTTC. Amino acids: CAWGLVAGGYTF. The chain recombines TRBV30 with TRBJ1-2; no clear D. The CDR3 has 12 amino acids. Trimming took off 5 bases at V and 8 bases at J, with 15 bases between the two ends. CDR1 and CDR2 from the germline V gene are GTSNPN and SVGIG (reference sequence).